This T cell receptor beta chain was identified in a study of blood T cell repertoires in COVID-19. The CDR3 spans 14 residues. V gave up 5 bases and J gave up 4 bases; unmatched junction bases: 4. CDR1 is LNHDA and CDR2 is SQIVND in the germline V gene (reference sequence). The table came from immunoSEQ multiplex PCR; TCRdb's copy has only in-frame clones and leaves some out. This sample has 130,000 to 150,000 clones, with around 84% found just once. The sequence was obtained from a human donor in a cohort sampled during active COVID-19. The chain employs TRBV19 and TRBJ1-5; 8 bases agree with TRBD1. Sequencing was performed on peripheral blood. CDR3: CASSLDRENQPQHF. In DNA, the CDR3 is TGTGCCAGTAGTTTGGACAGGGAAAATCAGCCCCAGCATTTT.